A selection of T cell receptor beta chains follows, all from one sample in a study of shared clonotypes between healthy human individuals. This table comes from immunoSEQ multiplex PCR, and its TCRdb copy is limited to in-frame clones, with some not included. This table holds 650,000 to 800,000 clones, 92% found once. Sequenced sample: naive CD8+ T cells sorted from blood. These receptors were obtained from a man under 40 in good health. Each CDR3 is given with its conserved first and last residue. A D gene is named only where the DNA matches it firmly. Clone size is stated in some rows and not others, as once, few, many or a class when expanded.

d_gene: NA; v_gene: TRBV9; abundance: NA; j_gene: TRBJ1-1; CDR3aa: CASSRGGDTEAFF; CDR3nt: TGTGCCAGCAGCAGGGGGGGAGACACTGAAGCTTTCTTT
d_gene: TRBD1; v_gene: TRBV7-9; abundance: NA; j_gene: TRBJ2-1; CDR3aa: CASSFSDRPNGFF; CDR3nt: TGTGCCAGCAGCTTTTCGGACAGGCCAAACGGCTTCTTC
d_gene: TRBD1; v_gene: TRBV4-1; abundance: NA; j_gene: TRBJ2-7; CDR3aa: CASSQHRDRLSYEQYF; CDR3nt: TGCGCCAGCAGCCAACACCGGGACAGGCTTTCCTACGAGCAGTACTTC
d_gene: TRBD2; v_gene: TRBV9; abundance: NA; j_gene: TRBJ2-1; CDR3aa: CASSVWGLASVYNEQFF; CDR3nt: TGTGCCAGCAGCGTTTGGGGACTAGCTTCTGTCTACAATGAGCAGTTCTTC
d_gene: NA; v_gene: TRBV20-1; abundance: once; j_gene: TRBJ2-3; CDR3aa: CSASPDTQYF; CDR3nt: TGCAGTGCCAGCCCCGATACGCAGTATTTT
d_gene: NA; v_gene: TRBV7-9; abundance: NA; j_gene: TRBJ2-3; CDR3aa: CASSSVTADTQYF; CDR3nt: TGTGCCAGCAGCTCGGTAACAGCAGATACGCAGTATTTT
d_gene: NA; v_gene: TRBV7-9; abundance: NA; j_gene: TRBJ2-1; CDR3aa: CASSLKGQVYNEQFF; CDR3nt: TGTGCCAGCAGCTTAAAGGGCCAGGTCTACAATGAGCAGTTCTTC
d_gene: TRBD2; v_gene: TRBV7-6; abundance: NA; j_gene: TRBJ2-7; CDR3aa: CASSSGLAVEQYF; CDR3nt: TGTGCCAGCAGCTCGGGACTAGCGGTCGAGCAGTACTTC
d_gene: TRBD2; v_gene: TRBV10-3; abundance: NA; j_gene: TRBJ2-1; CDR3aa: CATQTSGSFYNEQFF; CDR3nt: TGTGCCACCCAGACTAGCGGGAGTTTCTACAATGAGCAGTTCTTC
d_gene: TRBD1; v_gene: TRBV4-3; abundance: NA; j_gene: TRBJ2-5; CDR3aa: CASSQVDREETQYF; CDR3nt: TGCGCCAGCAGCCAAGTTGACAGGGAGGAGACCCAGTACTTC
d_gene: NA; v_gene: TRBV5-4; abundance: NA; j_gene: TRBJ2-3; CDR3aa: CASSPSGSTDTQYF; CDR3nt: TGTGCCAGCAGCCCAAGCGGCAGCACAGATACGCAGTATTTT
d_gene: TRBD1; v_gene: TRBV19; abundance: NA; j_gene: TRBJ2-7; CDR3aa: CASSTGQGVWYEQYF; CDR3nt: TGTGCCAGTAGTACGGGACAGGGGGTGTGGTACGAGCAGTACTTC
d_gene: TRBD2; v_gene: TRBV27; abundance: NA; j_gene: TRBJ2-7; CDR3aa: CASSGSGGSYEQYF; CDR3nt: TGTGCCAGCAGTGGTAGCGGGGGTTCCTACGAGCAGTACTTC
d_gene: NA; v_gene: TRBV7-6; abundance: NA; j_gene: TRBJ1-2; CDR3aa: CASSQDAGPVYGYTF; CDR3nt: TGTGCCAGCAGCCAGGACGCAGGGCCTGTCTATGGCTACACCTTC
d_gene: NA; v_gene: TRBV27; abundance: NA; j_gene: TRBJ2-2; CDR3aa: CASSRRWGDLKNTGELFF; CDR3nt: TGTGCCAGCAGTCGCCGTTGGGGGGACTTAAAGAACACCGGGGAGCTGTTTTTT
d_gene: NA; v_gene: TRBV15; abundance: NA; j_gene: TRBJ2-1; CDR3aa: CATSRVRGYSYNEQFF; CDR3nt: TGTGCCACCAGCAGAGTCCGGGGTTACTCCTACAATGAGCAGTTCTTC
d_gene: TRBD1; v_gene: TRBV27; abundance: few; j_gene: TRBJ2-7; CDR3aa: CASRTTGNEQYF; CDR3nt: TGTGCCAGCAGGACGACAGGGAACGAGCAGTACTTC
d_gene: NA; v_gene: TRBV28; abundance: many; j_gene: TRBJ2-7; CDR3aa: CASSFGGDPYEQYF; CDR3nt: TGTGCCAGCAGTTTCGGAGGGGACCCCTACGAGCAGTACTTC
d_gene: NA; v_gene: TRBV5-6; abundance: NA; j_gene: TRBJ2-1; CDR3aa: CASSLDYNEQFF; CDR3nt: TGTGCCAGCAGCTTGGATTACAATGAGCAGTTCTTC
d_gene: NA; v_gene: TRBV7-9; abundance: NA; j_gene: TRBJ2-7; CDR3aa: CASSLYAGTLSYEQYF; CDR3nt: TGTGCCAGCAGCTTATACGCCGGGACATTGTCCTACGAGCAGTACTTC
d_gene: NA; v_gene: TRBV5-4; abundance: once; j_gene: TRBJ2-3; CDR3aa: CASSLWDTDTQYF; CDR3nt: TGTGCCAGCAGCTTGTGGGACACAGATACGCAGTATTTT
d_gene: TRBD2; v_gene: TRBV29-1; abundance: NA; j_gene: TRBJ2-5; CDR3aa: CSVEIRGGRHKETQYF; CDR3nt: TGCAGCGTTGAAATCCGGGGGGGACGTCACAAAGAGACCCAGTACTTC
d_gene: NA; v_gene: TRBV9; abundance: NA; j_gene: TRBJ2-6; CDR3aa: CASSPTRRWGANVLTF; CDR3nt: TGTGCCAGCAGCCCTACTCGCCGTTGGGGGGCCAACGTCCTGACTTTC
d_gene: TRBD1; v_gene: TRBV7-9; abundance: once; j_gene: TRBJ1-1; CDR3aa: CASSPRQGWDTEAFF; CDR3nt: TGTGCCAGCAGCCCGCGACAGGGGTGGGACACTGAAGCTTTCTTT
d_gene: TRBD1; v_gene: TRBV14; abundance: NA; j_gene: TRBJ2-7; CDR3aa: CASSRRTGVGEQYF; CDR3nt: TGTGCCAGCAGCCGAAGGACAGGGGTTGGCGAGCAGTACTTC
d_gene: NA; v_gene: TRBV9; abundance: NA; j_gene: TRBJ2-3; CDR3aa: CASGRTDTQYF; CDR3nt: TGTGCCAGCGGGAGGACAGATACGCAGTATTTT
d_gene: NA; v_gene: TRBV29-1; abundance: NA; j_gene: TRBJ1-1; CDR3aa: CSVEPRGGLNTEAFF; CDR3nt: TGCAGCGTTGAACCCCGTGGGGGATTGAACACTGAAGCTTTCTTT
d_gene: TRBD1; v_gene: TRBV7-9; abundance: NA; j_gene: TRBJ2-2; CDR3aa: CASSPAYRGINPNTGELFF; CDR3nt: TGTGCCAGCAGTCCCGCCTACAGGGGCATTAATCCGAACACCGGGGAGCTGTTTTTT
d_gene: TRBD2; v_gene: TRBV6-6; abundance: NA; j_gene: TRBJ2-1; CDR3aa: CASSYGLADEQFF; CDR3nt: TGTGCCAGCAGTTACGGACTAGCTGATGAGCAGTTCTTC
d_gene: TRBD2; v_gene: TRBV5-1; abundance: NA; j_gene: TRBJ2-1; CDR3aa: CASSLGLAGYNEQFF; CDR3nt: TGCGCCAGCAGCTTGGGGCTAGCGGGCTACAATGAGCAGTTCTTC
d_gene: TRBD2; v_gene: TRBV9; abundance: once; j_gene: TRBJ2-7; CDR3aa: CASSGAGGLPLYEQYF; CDR3nt: TGTGCCAGCAGCGGAGCGGGAGGACTTCCCTTATACGAGCAGTACTTC
d_gene: TRBD2; v_gene: TRBV27; abundance: once; j_gene: TRBJ2-7; CDR3aa: CASSPEGTSGYEQYF; CDR3nt: TGTGCCAGCAGTCCAGAAGGGACTAGCGGCTACGAGCAGTACTTC
d_gene: NA; v_gene: TRBV7-9; abundance: NA; j_gene: TRBJ2-2; CDR3aa: CASSLPRGRGLFNTGELFF; CDR3nt: TGTGCCAGCAGCTTACCTCGCGGTAGGGGATTATTTAACACCGGGGAGCTGTTTTTT
d_gene: NA; v_gene: TRBV5-6; abundance: NA; j_gene: TRBJ2-5; CDR3aa: CASSPTGEGQETQYF; CDR3nt: TGTGCCAGCAGCCCGACAGGAGAGGGCCAAGAGACCCAGTACTTC
d_gene: TRBD2; v_gene: TRBV5-4; abundance: NA; j_gene: TRBJ2-7; CDR3aa: CASSGGLAGPYSYEQYF; CDR3nt: TGTGCCAGCAGCGGGGGACTAGCGGGCCCCTACTCCTACGAGCAGTACTTC
d_gene: NA; v_gene: TRBV4-2; abundance: NA; j_gene: TRBJ2-1; CDR3aa: CASSPGTYNEQFF; CDR3nt: TGTGCCAGCAGCCCCGGGACTTACAATGAGCAGTTCTTC
d_gene: TRBD1; v_gene: TRBV27; abundance: NA; j_gene: TRBJ1-5; CDR3aa: CASSSTTGGHQPQHF; CDR3nt: TGTGCCAGCAGTTCAACGACAGGGGGTCATCAGCCCCAGCATTTT
d_gene: NA; v_gene: TRBV25-1; abundance: NA; j_gene: TRBJ2-7; CDR3aa: CASSLGGYEQYF; CDR3nt: TGTGCCAGCAGTTTAGGGGGATACGAGCAGTACTTC
d_gene: NA; v_gene: TRBV7-9; abundance: NA; j_gene: TRBJ1-2; CDR3aa: CASSPPLLQGWSVHTF; CDR3nt: TGTGCCAGCAGCCCTCCTCTCCTCCAGGGGTGGTCTGTCCACACCTTC
d_gene: NA; v_gene: TRBV6-6; abundance: NA; j_gene: TRBJ1-1; CDR3aa: CASRGGTEAFF; CDR3nt: TGTGCCAGCAGAGGGGGCACTGAAGCTTTCTTT
d_gene: NA; v_gene: TRBV20-1; abundance: once; j_gene: TRBJ2-1; CDR3aa: CSASDGEQFF; CDR3nt: TGCAGTGCTAGCGACGGAGAGCAGTTCTTC
d_gene: NA; v_gene: TRBV27; abundance: NA; j_gene: TRBJ2-7; CDR3aa: CASSIQGREQYF; CDR3nt: TGTGCCAGCAGTATTCAGGGGCGGGAGCAGTACTTC
d_gene: TRBD1; v_gene: TRBV7-2; abundance: NA; j_gene: TRBJ2-2; CDR3aa: CASSYDRATGELFF; CDR3nt: TGTGCCAGCAGTTACGACAGGGCCACCGGGGAGCTGTTTTTT